This T cell receptor beta chain is from a study of T cell responses to AZD1222 COVID-19 vaccine. Some clones are missing from TCRdb's copy, which holds only in-frame ones; the method was immunoSEQ multiplex PCR. The sample records 95,000 to 110,000 clones, about 90% being singletons. The V gene's germline CDR1 is LNHDA and CDR2 SQIVND (reference sequence). Trimming took off 6 bases at V and 4 bases at J, with 19 bases between the two ends. The CDR3 sequence is 15 residues long. Specimen: peripheral blood, collected on day 0 of AZD1222 vaccination. The chain has TRBV19 and TRBJ2-7; TRBD1 or TRBD2 may be the D gene (6 bases each). This clonotype was obtained from an adult in good health. CDR3 DNA: TGTGCCAGTAGCTGGGGGCAGGAGGGGTTTTACGAGCAGTACTTC. It translates to CASSWGQEGFYEQYF.